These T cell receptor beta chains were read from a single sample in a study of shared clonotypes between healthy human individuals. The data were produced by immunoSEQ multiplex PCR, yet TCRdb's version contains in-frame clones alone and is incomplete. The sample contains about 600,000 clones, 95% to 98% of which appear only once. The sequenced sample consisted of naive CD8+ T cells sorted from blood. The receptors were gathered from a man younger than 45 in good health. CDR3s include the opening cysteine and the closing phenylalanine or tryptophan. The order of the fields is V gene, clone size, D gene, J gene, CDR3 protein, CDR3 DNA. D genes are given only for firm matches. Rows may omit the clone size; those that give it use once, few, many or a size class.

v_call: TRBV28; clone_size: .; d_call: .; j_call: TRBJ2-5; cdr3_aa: CASSPRGQEETQYF; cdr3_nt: TGTGCCAGCAGTCCCCGGGGACAAGAGGAGACCCAGTACTTC
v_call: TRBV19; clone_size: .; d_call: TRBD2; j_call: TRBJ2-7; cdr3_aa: CASSRWEGYEQYF; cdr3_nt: TGTGCCAGTAGTCGGTGGGAGGGCTACGAGCAGTACTTC
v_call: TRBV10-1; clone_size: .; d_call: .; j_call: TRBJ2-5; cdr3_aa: CASSESPTSETQYF; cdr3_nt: TGCGCCAGCAGTGAGTCCCCAACTTCAGAGACCCAGTACTTC
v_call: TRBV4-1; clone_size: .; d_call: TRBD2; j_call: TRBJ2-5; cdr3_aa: CASSPRLAGEETQYF; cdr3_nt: TGCGCCAGCAGCCCCAGACTAGCGGGCGAAGAGACCCAGTACTTC
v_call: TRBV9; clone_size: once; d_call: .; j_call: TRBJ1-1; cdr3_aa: CASSAGSNTEAFF; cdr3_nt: TGTGCCAGCAGCGCAGGGTCGAACACTGAAGCTTTCTTT
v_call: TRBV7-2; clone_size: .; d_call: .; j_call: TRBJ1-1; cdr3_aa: CASSPHPPEAFF; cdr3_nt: TGTGCCAGCAGCCCCCACCCTCCTGAAGCTTTCTTT
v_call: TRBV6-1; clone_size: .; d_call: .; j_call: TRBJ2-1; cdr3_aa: CASSESFLAGGNEQFF; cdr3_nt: TGTGCCAGCAGTGAAAGTTTCCTAGCTGGGGGCAATGAGCAGTTCTTC
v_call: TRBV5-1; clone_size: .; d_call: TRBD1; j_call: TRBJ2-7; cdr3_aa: CASSAGTVEQYF; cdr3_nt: TGCGCCAGCAGCGCCGGGACAGTGGAGCAGTACTTC
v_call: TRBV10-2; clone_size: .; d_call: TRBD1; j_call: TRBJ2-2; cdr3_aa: CASSDNRGLSGELFF; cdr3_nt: TGCGCCAGCAGTGATAACAGGGGGCTATCCGGGGAGCTGTTTTTT
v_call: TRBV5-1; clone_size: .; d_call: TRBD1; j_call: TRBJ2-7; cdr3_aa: CASSYGTGAMDEQYF; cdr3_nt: TGCGCCAGCAGCTACGGGACAGGGGCGATGGACGAGCAGTACTTC
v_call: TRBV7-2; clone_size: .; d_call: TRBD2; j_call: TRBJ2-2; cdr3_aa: CASSPRLAGTYTGELFF; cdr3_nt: TGTGCCAGCAGCCCCAGACTAGCGGGAACTTACACCGGGGAGCTGTTTTTT
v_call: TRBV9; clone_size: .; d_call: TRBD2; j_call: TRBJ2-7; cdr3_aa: CASSVSGESYEQYF; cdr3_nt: TGTGCCAGCAGCGTTAGCGGGGAGTCCTACGAGCAGTACTTC
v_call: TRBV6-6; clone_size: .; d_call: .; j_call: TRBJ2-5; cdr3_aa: CASSFHARETQYF; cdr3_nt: TGTGCCAGCAGTTTTCACGCGAGAGAGACCCAGTACTTC
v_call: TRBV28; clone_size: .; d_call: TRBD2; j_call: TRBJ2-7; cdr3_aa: CASSIGLAGYEQYF; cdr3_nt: TGTGCCAGCAGTATCGGACTAGCGGGATACGAGCAGTACTTC
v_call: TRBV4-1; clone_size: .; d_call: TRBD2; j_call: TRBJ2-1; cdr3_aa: CASSPGTSGSRNEQFF; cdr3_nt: TGCGCCAGCAGCCCGGGGACTAGCGGGAGTCGGAATGAGCAGTTCTTC
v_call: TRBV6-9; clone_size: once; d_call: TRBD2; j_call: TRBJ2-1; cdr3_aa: CASTPGVASGTNEQFF; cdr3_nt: TGTGCCAGCACCCCGGGGGTGGCTAGCGGGACCAATGAGCAGTTCTTC
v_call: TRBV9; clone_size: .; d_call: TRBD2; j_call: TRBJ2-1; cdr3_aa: CASSVDTSGIEYEQFF; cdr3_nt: TGTGCCAGCAGCGTAGATACTAGCGGGATTGAGTATGAGCAGTTCTTC
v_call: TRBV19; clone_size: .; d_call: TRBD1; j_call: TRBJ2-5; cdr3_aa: CASSRRDRGEETQYF; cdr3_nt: TGTGCCAGTAGTAGGAGGGACAGGGGTGAAGAGACCCAGTACTTC
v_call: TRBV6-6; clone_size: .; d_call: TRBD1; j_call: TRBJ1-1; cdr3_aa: CASSLRGRDTEAFF; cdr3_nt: TGTGCCAGCAGTCTCAGGGGGCGCGACACTGAAGCTTTCTTT
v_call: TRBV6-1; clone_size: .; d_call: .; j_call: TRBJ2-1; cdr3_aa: CASSDGHRRGISYNEQFF; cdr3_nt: TGTGCCAGCAGTGACGGTCATCGTAGGGGGATCTCCTACAATGAGCAGTTCTTC
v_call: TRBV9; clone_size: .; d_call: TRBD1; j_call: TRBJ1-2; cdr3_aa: CASSPATGGADRYHGYTF; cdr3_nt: TGTGCCAGCAGCCCAGCTACAGGGGGCGCGGATCGCTATCATGGCTACACCTTC
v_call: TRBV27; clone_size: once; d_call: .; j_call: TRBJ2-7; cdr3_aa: CASSPNRVLLSSDYEQYF; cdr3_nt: TGTGCCAGCAGCCCAAACCGGGTCTTGCTATCCTCTGACTACGAGCAGTACTTC
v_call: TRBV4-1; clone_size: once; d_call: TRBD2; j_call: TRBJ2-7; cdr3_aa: CASSQGAGRAHFYEQYF; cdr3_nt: TGCGCCAGCAGCCAAGGGGCGGGGAGGGCCCATTTCTACGAGCAGTACTTC
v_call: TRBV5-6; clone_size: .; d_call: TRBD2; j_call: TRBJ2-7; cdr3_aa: CASSGVLSGGDYYEQYF; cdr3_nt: TGTGCCAGCAGTGGAGTGCTATCGGGAGGGGACTACTACGAGCAGTACTTC
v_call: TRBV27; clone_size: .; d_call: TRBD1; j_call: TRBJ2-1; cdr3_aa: CASSAAGGRRNNEQFF; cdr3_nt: TGTGCCAGCAGTGCCGCAGGGGGTCGGCGGAACAATGAGCAGTTCTTC
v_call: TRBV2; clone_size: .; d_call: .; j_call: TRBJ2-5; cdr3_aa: CASRGMRGETQYF; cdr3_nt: TGTGCCAGCAGGGGGATGCGGGGAGAGACCCAGTACTTC
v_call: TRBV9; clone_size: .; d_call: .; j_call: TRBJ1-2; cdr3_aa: CASSDRRYGYTF; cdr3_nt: TGTGCCAGCAGCGACAGACGATATGGCTACACCTTC
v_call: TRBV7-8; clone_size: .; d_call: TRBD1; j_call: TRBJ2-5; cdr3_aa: CASSLWTGGQETQYF; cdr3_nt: TGTGCCAGCAGCTTATGGACAGGGGGGCAAGAGACCCAGTACTTC
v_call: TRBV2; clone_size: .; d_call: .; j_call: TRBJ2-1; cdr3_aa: CASSEAQSSPASEYNEQFF; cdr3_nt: TGTGCCAGCAGTGAAGCGCAATCCAGCCCGGCCTCAGAATACAATGAGCAGTTCTTC
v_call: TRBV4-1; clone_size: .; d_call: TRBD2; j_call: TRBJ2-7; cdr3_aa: CASSQGPSGGTYEQYF; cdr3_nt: TGCGCCAGCAGCCAAGGCCCTAGCGGAGGGACCTACGAGCAGTACTTC
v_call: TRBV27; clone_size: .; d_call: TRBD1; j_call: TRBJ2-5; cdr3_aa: CASTRTGMKTQYF; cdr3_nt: TGTGCCAGCACCCGGACAGGGATGAAGACCCAGTACTTC
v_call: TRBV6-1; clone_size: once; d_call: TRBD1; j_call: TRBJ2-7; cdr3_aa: CASWPGQGHYEQYF; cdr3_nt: TGTGCCAGCTGGCCGGGACAGGGTCACTACGAGCAGTACTTC
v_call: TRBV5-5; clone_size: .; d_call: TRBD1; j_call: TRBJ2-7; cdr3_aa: CASSTGTDHEQYF; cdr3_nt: TGTGCCAGCAGCACAGGGACAGACCACGAGCAGTACTTC
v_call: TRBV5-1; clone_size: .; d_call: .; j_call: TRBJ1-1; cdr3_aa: CASSLTKGSDTEAFF; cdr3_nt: TGCGCCAGCAGCTTGACGAAGGGGTCGGACACTGAAGCTTTCTTT
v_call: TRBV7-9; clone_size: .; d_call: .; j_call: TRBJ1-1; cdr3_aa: CASSLGFTEAFF; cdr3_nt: TGTGCCAGCAGCTTAGGCTTCACTGAAGCTTTCTTT
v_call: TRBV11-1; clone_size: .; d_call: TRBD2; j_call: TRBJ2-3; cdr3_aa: CASSLTSGVSTDTQYF; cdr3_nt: TGTGCCAGCAGCTTGACTAGCGGGGTTAGCACAGATACGCAGTATTTT
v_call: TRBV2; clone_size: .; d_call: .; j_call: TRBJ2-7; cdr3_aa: CARLSREGALYEQYF; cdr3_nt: TGTGCCCGCCTCTCGAGGGAGGGGGCGTTGTACGAGCAGTACTTC
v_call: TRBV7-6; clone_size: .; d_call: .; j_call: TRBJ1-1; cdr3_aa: CASSLGSGTEAFF; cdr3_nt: TGTGCCAGCAGCTTAGGTTCGGGCACTGAAGCTTTCTTT
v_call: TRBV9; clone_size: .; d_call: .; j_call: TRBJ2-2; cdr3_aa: CASSPRGGVGELFF; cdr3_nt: TGTGCCAGCAGCCCCAGAGGGGGGGTCGGGGAGCTGTTTTTT
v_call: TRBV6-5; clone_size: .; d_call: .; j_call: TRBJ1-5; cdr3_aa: CASSLQRGGNQPQHF; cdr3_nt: TGTGCCAGCAGCCTACAGAGGGGAGGCAATCAGCCCCAGCATTTT
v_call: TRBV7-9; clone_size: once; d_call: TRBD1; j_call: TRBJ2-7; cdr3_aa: CASSNRGDEQYF; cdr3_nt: TGTGCCAGCAGCAACAGGGGAGACGAGCAGTACTTC
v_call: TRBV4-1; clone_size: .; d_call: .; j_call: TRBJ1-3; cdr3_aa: CASSQDELSGNTIYF; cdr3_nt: TGCGCCAGCAGCCAAGATGAACTCTCTGGAAACACCATATATTTT